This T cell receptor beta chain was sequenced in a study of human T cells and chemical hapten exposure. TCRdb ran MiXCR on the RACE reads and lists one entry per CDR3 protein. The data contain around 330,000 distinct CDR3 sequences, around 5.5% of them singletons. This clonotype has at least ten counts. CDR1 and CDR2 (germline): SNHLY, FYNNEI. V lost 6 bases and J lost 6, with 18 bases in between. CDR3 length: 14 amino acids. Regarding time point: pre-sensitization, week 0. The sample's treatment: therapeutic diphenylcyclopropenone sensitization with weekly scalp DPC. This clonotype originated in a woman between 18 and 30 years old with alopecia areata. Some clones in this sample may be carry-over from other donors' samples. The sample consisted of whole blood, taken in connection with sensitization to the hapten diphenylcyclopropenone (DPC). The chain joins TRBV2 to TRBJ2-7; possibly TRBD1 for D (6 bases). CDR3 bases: TGTGCCAGCAGGTTAACAGGGACCTCCGGCGAGCAGTACTTC. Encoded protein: CASRLTGTSGEQYF.